A selection of T cell receptor beta chains follows, all from one sample in a study of T cells in Graves' hyperthyroidism and ophthalmopathy. TCRdb recomputed calls from the multiplex PCR reads with MiXCR, one row per CDR3 protein. This table has 470,000 or so distinct CDR3 sequences, roughly 20% appearing once. Sequencing was performed on blood. All receptors derive from a man between 18 and 35 years old with Graves' hyperthyroidism. CDR3s include the opening cysteine and the closing phenylalanine or tryptophan. The order of the fields is D gene, V gene, clone size, J gene, CDR3 protein, CDR3 DNA. D genes are given only for firm matches. Rows may omit the clone size; those that give it use once, few, many or a size class.

>-|TRBV7-2|-|TRBJ1-5
CASSLSGTDKPQHF
TGTGCCAGCAGCCTTTCGGGGACCGATAAGCCCCAGCATTTT
>-|TRBV2|-|TRBJ1-5
CASRLTIGNQPQHF
TGTGCCAGCAGGCTAACCATAGGCAATCAGCCCCAGCATTTT
>TRBD1|TRBV12-5|many|TRBJ1-1
CASAAGVWDRVNTEAFF
TGTGCTAGTGCCGCCGGCGTTTGGGACAGGGTGAACACTGAAGCTTTCTTT
>-|TRBV2|-|TRBJ2-2
CASSEEGGPNTGELFF
TGTGCCAGCAGTGAAGAGGGGGGCCCGAACACCGGGGAGCTGTTTTTT
>-|TRBV6-5|many|TRBJ1-1
CASSKGTVTEAFF
TGTGCCAGCAGCAAAGGAACGGTCACTGAAGCTTTCTTT
>-|TRBV19|many|TRBJ1-1
CASTDNMNTEAFF
TGTGCCAGTACCGATAACATGAACACTGAAGCTTTCTTT
>-|TRBV9|-|TRBJ2-7
CASSLSSESYEQYF
TGTGCCAGCAGCCTAAGCTCGGAGTCCTACGAGCAGTACTTC
>-|TRBV9|few|TRBJ1-2
CASSVEDGRGYTF
TGTGCCAGCAGCGTAGAGGACGGGAGGGGCTACACCTTC
>TRBD2|TRBV20-1|many|TRBJ2-7
CSALPLLAGISYEQYF
TGCAGTGCTTTGCCTTTACTAGCGGGGATTTCCTACGAGCAGTACTTC
>-|TRBV25-1|many|TRBJ1-2
CASYRVGHGYTF
TGTGCCAGCTACAGAGTAGGGCATGGCTACACCTTC
>TRBD2|TRBV5-1|-|TRBJ2-2
CASVELAGSNTGELFF
TGCGCCAGCGTGGAGTTAGCGGGATCGAACACCGGGGAGCTGTTTTTT
>-|TRBV20-1|many|TRBJ2-7
CSAGLGVDEQYF
TGCAGTGCTGGACTGGGGGTCGACGAGCAGTACTTC
>-|TRBV7-8|-|TRBJ2-7
CASSLNAVGGPPNYEQYF
TGTGCCAGCAGCTTAAACGCCGTGGGGGGCCCACCCAACTACGAGCAGTACTTC
>TRBD1|TRBV12-3/TRBV12-4|-|TRBJ2-2
CASRPESPGTGTRELFF
TGTGCCAGCAGGCCAGAAAGCCCCGGGACAGGGACCCGGGAGCTGTTTTTT
>TRBD1|TRBV6-1|-|TRBJ1-3
CASSVERQGPSGNTIYF
TGTGCCAGCAGTGTAGAGAGACAGGGTCCATCTGGAAACACCATATATTTT
>-|TRBV12-3/TRBV12-4|many|TRBJ2-5
CASSLRAFQEAQYF
TGTGCCAGCAGTTTAAGGGCTTTCCAAGAGGCCCAGTACTTC
>-|TRBV4-1|-|TRBJ1-3
CASSPTVPSGNTIYF
TGCGCCAGCAGCCCCACAGTCCCCTCTGGAAACACCATATATTTT
>TRBD1|TRBV25-1|many|TRBJ1-1
CASSPRAGTGMNTEAFF
TGTGCCAGCAGTCCACGCGCCGGGACAGGGATGAACACTGAAGCTTTCTTT
>TRBD1|TRBV12-3/TRBV12-4|many|TRBJ1-1
CASRGQSTEAFF
TGTGCCAGCAGGGGACAGTCCACTGAAGCTTTCTTT
>-|TRBV12-3/TRBV12-4|many|TRBJ1-2
CASSSEFNYGYTF
TGTGCCAGCAGTTCCGAATTTAACTATGGCTACACCTTC
>-|TRBV10-3|many|TRBJ2-4
CAASRDRDIQYF
TGTGCCGCCAGCAGGGACCGAGACATTCAGTACTTC
>-|TRBV5-1|-|TRBJ1-2
CASSVQGNYGYTF
TGCGCCAGCAGCGTCCAAGGGAACTATGGCTACACCTTC
>-|TRBV2|-|TRBJ2-5
CASSGIADEQETQYF
TGTGCCAGCAGTGGGATAGCGGATGAACAAGAGACCCAGTACTTC
>-|TRBV4-1|many|TRBJ1-5
CASSQESISNQPQHF
TGCGCCAGCAGCCAAGAATCGATCAGCAATCAGCCCCAGCATTTT
>-|TRBV20-1|once|TRBJ2-7
CSARRDNSYEQYF
TGCAGTGCAAGGAGGGACAATTCCTACGAGCAGTACTTC
>TRBD1|TRBV6-1|-|TRBJ2-7
CASTPRDRVKQYF
TGTGCCAGCACCCCCCGGGACAGAGTTAAGCAGTACTTC
>-|TRBV29-1|many|TRBJ2-7
CSGRGEHEQYF
TGCAGCGGAAGGGGGGAGCACGAGCAGTACTTC
>-|TRBV2|few|TRBJ2-3
CASSAGHYTDTQYF
TGTGCCAGCAGTGCTGGGCACTACACAGATACGCAGTATTTT
>-|TRBV6-2/TRBV6-3|many|TRBJ1-3
CASTDTDSGNTIYF
TGTGCCAGCACGGATACCGACTCTGGAAACACCATATATTTT
>-|TRBV28|many|TRBJ1-5
CASSTTSKPQHF
TGTGCCAGCAGCACCACCTCGAAGCCCCAGCATTTT
>TRBD1|TRBV3-1|few|TRBJ1-1
CASSQGLGTGELGTEAFF
TGTGCCAGCAGCCAAGGGCTCGGGACAGGGGAATTGGGCACTGAAGCTTTCTTT
>-|TRBV12-5|-|TRBJ1-1
CASGAGGNTEAFF
TGTGCTAGTGGCGCGGGGGGCAACACTGAAGCTTTCTTT
>TRBD1|TRBV12-3/TRBV12-4|-|TRBJ1-2
CASSRAGQGYGYTF
TGTGCCAGCAGCCGGGCGGGACAGGGGTATGGCTACACCTTC
>-|TRBV12-3/TRBV12-4|many|TRBJ2-5
CASSLGSGALETQYF
TGTGCCAGCAGTTTGGGTAGCGGAGCACTAGAGACCCAGTACTTC
>-|TRBV12-3/TRBV12-4|many|TRBJ1-2
CASSSSGADYGYTF
TGTGCCAGCAGCTCCTCGGGGGCGGACTATGGCTACACCTTC
>TRBD2|TRBV20-1|-|TRBJ2-7
CSATTSGGLVREQYF
TGCAGTGCCACGACTAGCGGGGGTCTCGTACGGGAGCAGTACTTC
>-|TRBV4-1|-|TRBJ1-1
CASSPVPRDTEAFF
TGCGCCAGCAGCCCGGTCCCGAGGGACACTGAAGCTTTCTTT
>TRBD1|TRBV12-3/TRBV12-4|few|TRBJ2-2
CASRTDRGTGELFF
TGTGCCAGCAGAACGGACAGGGGGACCGGGGAGCTGTTTTTT
>-|TRBV3-1|-|TRBJ1-2
CASSQHSSDFNMGGYTF
TGTGCCAGCAGCCAACATTCGTCGGACTTCAACATGGGGGGCTACACCTTC
>TRBD1|TRBV12-3/TRBV12-4|many|TRBJ1-1
CASSFSGGNTEAFF
TGTGCCAGCAGTTTTTCAGGGGGCAACACTGAAGCTTTCTTT
>-|TRBV28|many|TRBJ1-5
CASLRRIGNGQPQHF
TGTGCCTCCCTGCGCCGCATAGGGAACGGTCAGCCCCAGCATTTT
>-|TRBV4-2|many|TRBJ1-2
CASSQYSGTNYGYTF
TGTGCCAGCAGCCAGTATTCGGGAACTAACTATGGCTACACCTTC